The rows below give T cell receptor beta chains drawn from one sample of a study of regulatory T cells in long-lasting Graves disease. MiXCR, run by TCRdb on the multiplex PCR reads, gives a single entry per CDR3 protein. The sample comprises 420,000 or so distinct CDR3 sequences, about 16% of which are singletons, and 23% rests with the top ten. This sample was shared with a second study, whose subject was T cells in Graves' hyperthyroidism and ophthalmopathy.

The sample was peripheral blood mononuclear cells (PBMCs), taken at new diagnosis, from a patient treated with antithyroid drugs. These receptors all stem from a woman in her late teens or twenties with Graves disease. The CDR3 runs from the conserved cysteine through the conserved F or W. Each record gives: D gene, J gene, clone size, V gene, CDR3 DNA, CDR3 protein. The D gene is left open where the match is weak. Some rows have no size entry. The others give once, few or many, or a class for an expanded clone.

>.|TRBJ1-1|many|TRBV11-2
TGTGCCAGCAGCCCCAACGGGGCCTACACTGAAGCTTTCTTT
CASSPNGAYTEAFF
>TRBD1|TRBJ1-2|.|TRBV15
TGTGCCACCCAGGGGGCTCTGGGCTACACCTTC
CATQGALGYTF
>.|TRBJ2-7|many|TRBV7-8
TGTGCCAGCAGCTTGACTGCTACCTCTGGGTACGAGCAGTACTTC
CASSLTATSGYEQYF
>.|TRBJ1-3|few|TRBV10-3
TGTGCCATCAGAGATGACAGATACGGAAACACCATATATTTT
CAIRDDRYGNTIYF
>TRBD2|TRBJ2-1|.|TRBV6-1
TGTGCCAGCAGCACTTACGGGACTAGCGGGAGTCCCAATGAGCAGTTCTTC
CASSTYGTSGSPNEQFF
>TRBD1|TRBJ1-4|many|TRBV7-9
TGTGCCAGCAGCTTATCCGGGACAGGGGACGAAAAACTGTTTTTT
CASSLSGTGDEKLFF
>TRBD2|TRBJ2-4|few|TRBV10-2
TGCGCCAGCAGTGACCCCGGGGCGGGAGAAAACATTCAGTACTTC
CASSDPGAGENIQYF
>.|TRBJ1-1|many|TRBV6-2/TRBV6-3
TGTGCCAGCAGAGATATGATTGGGACGTTAAAGACTGAAGCTTTCTTT
CASRDMIGTLKTEAFF
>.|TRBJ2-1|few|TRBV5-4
TGTGCCAGCAGCTTGGACAGGGTAATCAATGAGCAGTTCTTC
CASSLDRVINEQFF
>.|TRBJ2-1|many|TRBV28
TGTGCCTCTCAGGCGTGGGATACAAGCTCCTACAATGAGCAGTTCTTC
CASQAWDTSSYNEQFF
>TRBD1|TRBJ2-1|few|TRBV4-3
TGCGCCAGCAGCAATCGGCCCGGGACAGCCTACAATGAGCAGTTCTTC
CASSNRPGTAYNEQFF
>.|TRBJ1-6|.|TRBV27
TGTGCCAGCAGTTTAGGGGCAGGGCTGTATAATTCACCCCTCCACTTT
CASSLGAGLYNSPLHF
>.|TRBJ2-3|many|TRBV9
TGTGCCAGCAGCGTAGCGGGTTGGGACACAGATACGCAGTATTTT
CASSVAGWDTDTQYF
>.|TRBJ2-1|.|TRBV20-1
TGCAGTGCTAGAGCCCTAGCGCGTAACTACAATGAGCAGTTCTTC
CSARALARNYNEQFF
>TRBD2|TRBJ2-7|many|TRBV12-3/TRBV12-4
TGTGCCAGCAGTCTAGCGGGAGGGCCCTCCTACGAGCAGTACTTC
CASSLAGGPSYEQYF
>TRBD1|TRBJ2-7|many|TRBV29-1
TGCAGCGTCAAAAGACAGGGGGCTACCTACGAGCAGTACTTC
CSVKRQGATYEQYF
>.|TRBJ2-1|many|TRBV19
TGTGCCAGTAGTATGGAGGGGGCTCACTACAATGAGCAGTTCTTC
CASSMEGAHYNEQFF
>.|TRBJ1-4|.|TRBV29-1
TGCAGCGTTGAGGCACTCAGGGAAGAAAAACTGTTTTTT
CSVEALREEKLFF
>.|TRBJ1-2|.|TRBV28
TGTGCCAGCAGTTTGGGGGGGGGTGAGGGCTACACCTTC
CASSLGGGEGYTF
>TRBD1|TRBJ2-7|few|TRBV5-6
TGTGCCAGCAGCCACGGGGACAGGTTGTCCTACGAGCAGTACTTC
CASSHGDRLSYEQYF
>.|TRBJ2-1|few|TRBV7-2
TGTGCCAGCAGCCCGTCGACACGCACTGGTGAGCAGTTCTTC
CASSPSTRTGEQFF
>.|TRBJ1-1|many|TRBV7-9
TGTGCCAGCAGCTTAGGAGGGCGACCTGAAGCTTTCTTT
CASSLGGRPEAFF
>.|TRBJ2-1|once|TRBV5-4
TGTGCCAGCAGCCCGGACTTATCCTCCTACAATGAGCAGTTCTTC
CASSPDLSSYNEQFF
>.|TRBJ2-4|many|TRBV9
TGTGCCAGCAGCGTAGGGGAGTTGCGGACACTAGCCAAAAACATTCAGTACTTC
CASSVGELRTLAKNIQYF
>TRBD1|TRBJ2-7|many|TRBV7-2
TGTGCCAGCAGCCTAAAAGACTCAGGGGGTGGTTACGAGCAGTACTTC
CASSLKDSGGGYEQYF
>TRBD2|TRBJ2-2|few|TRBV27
TGTGCCAGCAGTTTAGAAAGCGGGAGCGACACCGGGGAGCTGTTTTTT
CASSLESGSDTGELFF
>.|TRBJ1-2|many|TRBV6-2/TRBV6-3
TGTGCCAGCAGTTACTCGGGACACCGAGGGGGCTACACCTTC
CASSYSGHRGGYTF
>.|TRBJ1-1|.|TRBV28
TGTGCCAGCAGTCTCAGGTCAGGGTACACTGAAGCTTTCTTT
CASSLRSGYTEAFF
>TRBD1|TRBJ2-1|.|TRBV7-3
TGTACCAGCAGCTTAGGGACAGTATACAATGAGCAGTTCTTC
CTSSLGTVYNEQFF
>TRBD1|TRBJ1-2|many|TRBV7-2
TGTGCCAGCAGCTTTGACAGGGATGGTGGTGGCTACACCTTC
CASSFDRDGGGYTF
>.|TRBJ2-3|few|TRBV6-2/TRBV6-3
TGTGCCAGCAGTTACTCGCCGGGGGCAGATACGCGGTATTTT
CASSYSPGADTRYF
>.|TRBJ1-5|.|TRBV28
TGTGCCAGCAGGCCCCGTAGGCAGGGCTCGAGCAATCAGCCCCAGCATTTT
CASRPRRQGSSNQPQHF
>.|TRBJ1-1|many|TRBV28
TGTGCCAGCAGTCCCTCCGGCCAACCGAGGGTGAACACTGAAGCTTTCTTT
CASSPSGQPRVNTEAFF
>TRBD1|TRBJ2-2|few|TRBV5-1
TGCGCCAGCAGCCCCCAAACCGGGACAGGGCCGACCGGGGAGCTGTTTTTT
CASSPQTGTGPTGELFF
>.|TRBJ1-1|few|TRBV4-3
TGCGCCAGCAGCCAGACCGTACGAATGAGCACTGAAGCTTTCTTT
CASSQTVRMSTEAFF
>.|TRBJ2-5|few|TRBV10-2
TGCGCCAGCAGTGGAGAGGAGAGGTACCAAGAGACCCAGTACTTC
CASSGEERYQETQYF
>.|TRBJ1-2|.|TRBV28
TGTGCCGGCGCAGCAGATAACTATGGCTACACCTTC
CAGAADNYGYTF
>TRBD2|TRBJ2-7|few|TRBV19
TGTGCCAGTTCTAGCGGAATCGGTTACGGGCAGTACTTC
CASSSGIGYGQYF
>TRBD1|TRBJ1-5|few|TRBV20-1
TGCAGTGCTAGTTACGACAGGGATCAGCCCCAGCATTTT
CSASYDRDQPQHF
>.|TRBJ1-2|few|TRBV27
TGTGCCAGCAGTTTACGGTATATGGGGGTAGGAGACTATGGCTACACCTTC
CASSLRYMGVGDYGYTF
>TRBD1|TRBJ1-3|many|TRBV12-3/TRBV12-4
TGTGCCAGCAGTCCCGCTGACAGGGGTGTCGGAAACACCATATATTTT
CASSPADRGVGNTIYF
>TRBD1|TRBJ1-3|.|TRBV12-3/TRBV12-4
TGTGCCAGCAACCTCTGGACAGGGGCTGGAAACACCATATATTTT
CASNLWTGAGNTIYF
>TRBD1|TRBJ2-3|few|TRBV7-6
TGTGCCAGCAGCTTGGGGGGGACAGGGGGCGTTGATACGCAGTATTTT
CASSLGGTGGVDTQYF
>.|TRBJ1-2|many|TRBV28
TGTGCCAGCAAGCTTAACTATGGCTACACCTTC
CASKLNYGYTF